These T cell receptor beta chains were read from a single sample in a study of T cell repertoires in cytomegalovirus infection. Their specific antigens are unknown. TCRdb passed the reads through MiXCR, listing each CDR3 protein once. This sample carries 450,000 to 550,000 distinct CDR3 sequences, about 39% of them seen once, and the ten largest clones take about 39%. Source: cultured PBMCs, taken from culture after CMV antigen stimulation. These receptor sequences come from a human donor in good health (CMV status not recorded). Some clones in this sample may be carry-over from other donors' samples. Each CDR3 is given with its conserved first and last residue. D genes are given only for firm matches. Size tells how often a clone was seen (once, few, many) or the class of an expanded clone, and some rows leave it out.

abundance: few; v_gene: TRBV24-1; d_gene: .; j_gene: TRBJ2-3; CDR3nt: TGTGCCACCAGCGGGCGGGGAGTCCCCACAGATACGCAGTATTTT; CDR3aa: CATSGRGVPTDTQYF
abundance: .; v_gene: TRBV6-6; d_gene: TRBD2; j_gene: TRBJ2-1; CDR3nt: TGTGCCAGCGATTCTAGCGGATACAATGAGCAGTTCTTC; CDR3aa: CASDSSGYNEQFF
abundance: .; v_gene: TRBV12-3/TRBV12-4; d_gene: .; j_gene: TRBJ2-1; CDR3nt: TGTGCCAGCAGCCCAAAATCCCCGGGACAAACGTACAATGAGCAGTTCTTC; CDR3aa: CASSPKSPGQTYNEQFF
abundance: few; v_gene: TRBV7-2; d_gene: .; j_gene: TRBJ2-1; CDR3nt: TGTGCCAGCACCCGCCCCGGGACTCTCAACAATGAGCAGTTCTTC; CDR3aa: CASTRPGTLNNEQFF
abundance: .; v_gene: TRBV6-2/TRBV6-3; d_gene: TRBD2; j_gene: TRBJ2-1; CDR3nt: TGTGCCAGCAGTCGGACTAGCGGGGGCCCCTACAATGAGCAGTTCTTC; CDR3aa: CASSRTSGGPYNEQFF
abundance: .; v_gene: TRBV18; d_gene: TRBD1; j_gene: TRBJ1-1; CDR3nt: TGTGCCAGCTCACCGACCCGCGGACAGGGGAACGCTGAAGCTTTCTTT; CDR3aa: CASSPTRGQGNAEAFF
abundance: .; v_gene: TRBV6-1; d_gene: .; j_gene: TRBJ2-1; CDR3nt: TGTGCCAGCAGCGCTACTGGAAATGCGCAGTTCTTC; CDR3aa: CASSATGNAQFF
abundance: .; v_gene: TRBV7-2; d_gene: .; j_gene: TRBJ1-1; CDR3nt: TGTGCCAGCTCCCATCTCCCCCAGAACACTGAAGCTTTCTTT; CDR3aa: CASSHLPQNTEAFF
abundance: .; v_gene: TRBV7-6; d_gene: .; j_gene: TRBJ2-3; CDR3nt: TGTGCCAGCAGCTTACTTATGAGGGCAGATACGCAGTATTTT; CDR3aa: CASSLLMRADTQYF
abundance: .; v_gene: TRBV10-3; d_gene: .; j_gene: TRBJ2-6; CDR3nt: TGTGCCATCAGTGGGGCAGGGGATAGCTCTGGGGCCAACGTCCTGACTTTC; CDR3aa: CAISGAGDSSGANVLTF
abundance: .; v_gene: TRBV7-2; d_gene: .; j_gene: TRBJ2-7; CDR3nt: TGTGCCAGCAGCATCCCCCTGAAATGGGAGCAGTACTTC; CDR3aa: CASSIPLKWEQYF
abundance: .; v_gene: TRBV7-9; d_gene: .; j_gene: TRBJ1-1; CDR3nt: TGTGCCAGCAGCTTAACAGCCTCCTTATCACAGGCCATTGCCACTGAAGCTTTCTTT; CDR3aa: CASSLTASLSQAIATEAFF
abundance: .; v_gene: TRBV5-4; d_gene: .; j_gene: TRBJ2-7; CDR3nt: TGTGCCAGCAGCTTGGGGGCAGCATCCTACGAGCAGTACTTC; CDR3aa: CASSLGAASYEQYF
abundance: few; v_gene: TRBV9; d_gene: TRBD1; j_gene: TRBJ2-7; CDR3nt: TGTGCCAGCAGCGTAGACCCGGTGGGACAGACGATCTCCTACGAGCAGTACTTC; CDR3aa: CASSVDPVGQTISYEQYF
abundance: .; v_gene: TRBV10-2; d_gene: .; j_gene: TRBJ2-3; CDR3nt: TGCGCCAGCAGGGGGACATGGGCGACAGATACGCAGTATTTT; CDR3aa: CASRGTWATDTQYF
abundance: few; v_gene: TRBV15; d_gene: .; j_gene: TRBJ2-1; CDR3nt: TGTGCCACCAGCAGAGATGGTGGCGGGGCTCCCCGCCGGTTCTTC; CDR3aa: CATSRDGGGAPRRFF
abundance: .; v_gene: TRBV6-2/TRBV6-3; d_gene: .; j_gene: TRBJ2-1; CDR3nt: TGTGCCAGCAGTTCATTGGAGACCACGGGTGAGCAGTTCTTC; CDR3aa: CASSSLETTGEQFF
abundance: .; v_gene: TRBV19; d_gene: .; j_gene: TRBJ2-6; CDR3nt: TGTGCCAGTAGTAAAGGGTACTCTGGGGCCAACGTCCTGACTTTC; CDR3aa: CASSKGYSGANVLTF
abundance: .; v_gene: TRBV12-3/TRBV12-4; d_gene: TRBD2; j_gene: TRBJ2-5; CDR3nt: TGTGCCAGCAGTCCCCTGGCGGGGGGCCGAGAGACCCAGTACTTC; CDR3aa: CASSPLAGGRETQYF
abundance: .; v_gene: TRBV15; d_gene: .; j_gene: TRBJ1-3; CDR3nt: TGTGCCACCAGCAGAGCCCCCGACAACTCTGGAAACACCATATATTTT; CDR3aa: CATSRAPDNSGNTIYF
abundance: .; v_gene: TRBV7-9; d_gene: TRBD2; j_gene: TRBJ2-2; CDR3nt: TGTGCCAGCAGCTTTACGGGAGGCACCAACACCGGGGAGCTGTTTTTT; CDR3aa: CASSFTGGTNTGELFF
abundance: .; v_gene: TRBV4-1; d_gene: .; j_gene: TRBJ2-3; CDR3nt: TGCGCCAGCAGCCAAGTCGCGTATACGCAGTATTTT; CDR3aa: CASSQVAYTQYF
abundance: few; v_gene: TRBV7-9; d_gene: .; j_gene: TRBJ2-1; CDR3nt: TGTGCCAGCAGCTCCCCGGGACACCTACCCTACAATGAGCAGTTCTTC; CDR3aa: CASSSPGHLPYNEQFF
abundance: .; v_gene: TRBV12-3/TRBV12-4; d_gene: .; j_gene: TRBJ1-1; CDR3nt: TGTGCCAGCAGTAGACCCAGTGAAGGAGCTTTCTTT; CDR3aa: CASSRPSEGAFF
abundance: .; v_gene: TRBV7-9; d_gene: .; j_gene: TRBJ1-1; CDR3nt: TGTACCAGCAGCTTAGCCAACACTGAAGCTTTCTTT; CDR3aa: CTSSLANTEAFF
abundance: .; v_gene: TRBV7-9; d_gene: .; j_gene: TRBJ1-5; CDR3nt: TGTGCCAGCAGCTTAGACAGCCTAACGCCCCAGCATTTT; CDR3aa: CASSLDSLTPQHF
abundance: .; v_gene: TRBV20-1; d_gene: TRBD2; j_gene: TRBJ2-1; CDR3nt: TGCAGTGTCTCTGCGGGGGGGCTCGGGCAGTTCTTC; CDR3aa: CSVSAGGLGQFF
abundance: .; v_gene: TRBV6-1; d_gene: TRBD1; j_gene: TRBJ2-2; CDR3nt: TGTGCCAGCAGGGAACGGGACAGGCACACCGGGGAGCTGTTTTTT; CDR3aa: CASRERDRHTGELFF
abundance: few; v_gene: TRBV12-3/TRBV12-4; d_gene: TRBD1; j_gene: TRBJ1-3; CDR3nt: TGTGCCACCTCGACAGGGGCTGGAAACACCATATATTTT; CDR3aa: CATSTGAGNTIYF
abundance: few; v_gene: TRBV7-2; d_gene: .; j_gene: TRBJ1-2; CDR3nt: TGTGCCAGCAGCTTCTCACAGGTCCGTGGCTACACCTTC; CDR3aa: CASSFSQVRGYTF
abundance: few; v_gene: TRBV7-2; d_gene: .; j_gene: TRBJ2-3; CDR3nt: TGTGCCAGCAGCTTGTTTCAGGACACAGATACGCAGTATTTT; CDR3aa: CASSLFQDTDTQYF
abundance: .; v_gene: TRBV5-1; d_gene: .; j_gene: TRBJ2-7; CDR3nt: TGCGCCAGCAGCGTCGATGGGATGGGTTACGAGCAGTACTTC; CDR3aa: CASSVDGMGYEQYF
abundance: few; v_gene: TRBV7-2; d_gene: .; j_gene: TRBJ2-1; CDR3nt: TGTGCCAGCGCCCCCCTGGGGGGTAATCGGGATGAGCAGTTCTTC; CDR3aa: CASAPLGGNRDEQFF
abundance: .; v_gene: TRBV6-5; d_gene: .; j_gene: TRBJ1-3; CDR3nt: TGTGCCAGCAGTTACTCTTGGGGCGAGAACACCATATATTTT; CDR3aa: CASSYSWGENTIYF
abundance: few; v_gene: TRBV6-5; d_gene: .; j_gene: TRBJ1-5; CDR3nt: TGTGCCAGCAACTCTCCGGGATCGCCCCAGCATTTT; CDR3aa: CASNSPGSPQHF
abundance: .; v_gene: TRBV2; d_gene: TRBD1; j_gene: TRBJ2-5; CDR3nt: TGTGCCAGCAGTGAGAGAGGGGGCCTAGGGTTCGTTTGGGAGACCCAGTACTTC; CDR3aa: CASSERGGLGFVWETQYF
abundance: .; v_gene: TRBV12-3/TRBV12-4; d_gene: .; j_gene: TRBJ2-7; CDR3nt: TGTGCCAGCAGTTTTGGGGGCAGGAGCGGCTACGAGCAGTACTTC; CDR3aa: CASSFGGRSGYEQYF
abundance: .; v_gene: TRBV7-2; d_gene: .; j_gene: TRBJ1-2; CDR3nt: TGTGCCAGCAGCCCAGTAGGGGTCTATGGCTACACCTTC; CDR3aa: CASSPVGVYGYTF
abundance: few; v_gene: TRBV2; d_gene: .; j_gene: TRBJ1-3; CDR3nt: TGTGCCAGCAGTGAAGGGGGGTTGCCTGGAAACACCATATATTTT; CDR3aa: CASSEGGLPGNTIYF
abundance: few; v_gene: TRBV11-2; d_gene: .; j_gene: TRBJ2-5; CDR3nt: TGTGCCAGCAGCTCGGCGGGGATTGGGCTAGAGACCCAGTACTTC; CDR3aa: CASSSAGIGLETQYF
abundance: .; v_gene: TRBV7-8; d_gene: .; j_gene: TRBJ2-7; CDR3nt: TGTGCCAGCAGCTTAGTGCAGGACTCCTACGAGCAGTACTTC; CDR3aa: CASSLVQDSYEQYF
abundance: .; v_gene: TRBV7-2; d_gene: .; j_gene: TRBJ2-7; CDR3nt: TGTGCCAGCACCATTACGGCACGACAGGCATCCTACGAGCAGTACTTC; CDR3aa: CASTITARQASYEQYF
abundance: .; v_gene: TRBV6-6; d_gene: TRBD1; j_gene: TRBJ2-7; CDR3nt: TGTGCCAGCAGTCCGAGGACAGGAGGCATGGAGCAGTACTTC; CDR3aa: CASSPRTGGMEQYF
abundance: .; v_gene: TRBV4-1; d_gene: .; j_gene: TRBJ2-4; CDR3nt: TGCGCCAGCAGCCTTTTGGCCCTAGCCAAAAACATTCAGTACTTC; CDR3aa: CASSLLALAKNIQYF
abundance: few; v_gene: TRBV7-2; d_gene: .; j_gene: TRBJ1-1; CDR3nt: TGTGCCAGCAGCTTCACCCGAGCGGGCACTGAAGCTTTCTTT; CDR3aa: CASSFTRAGTEAFF
abundance: .; v_gene: TRBV20-1; d_gene: .; j_gene: TRBJ2-1; CDR3nt: TGCAGTGCTAGTTCGGCGGGTTATTACAATGAGCAGTTCTTC; CDR3aa: CSASSAGYYNEQFF
abundance: .; v_gene: TRBV20-1; d_gene: TRBD1; j_gene: TRBJ1-1; CDR3nt: TGCAGTGCTAGTCCCATGGCTGGGACAGGGGTGTTGACTGAAGCTTTCTTT; CDR3aa: CSASPMAGTGVLTEAFF
abundance: .; v_gene: TRBV11-2; d_gene: .; j_gene: TRBJ2-7; CDR3nt: TGTGCCAGCAGCTTAGAGGACGTCAGGGCCGATTGGGAGCAGTACTTC; CDR3aa: CASSLEDVRADWEQYF
abundance: .; v_gene: TRBV7-9; d_gene: .; j_gene: TRBJ2-3; CDR3nt: TGTGCCAGCAGCCCTATCCCCGGGAGCACAGATACGCAGTATTTT; CDR3aa: CASSPIPGSTDTQYF
abundance: .; v_gene: TRBV10-3; d_gene: .; j_gene: TRBJ1-4; CDR3nt: TGTGCCATCAGCCGGGACGTAAATGAAAAACTGTTTTTT; CDR3aa: CAISRDVNEKLFF
abundance: .; v_gene: TRBV10-3; d_gene: .; j_gene: TRBJ1-3; CDR3nt: TGTGCCTCCAGACCTTCTGGAAACACCATATATTTT; CDR3aa: CASRPSGNTIYF
abundance: few; v_gene: TRBV6-2/TRBV6-3; d_gene: .; j_gene: TRBJ2-3; CDR3nt: TGTGCCAGCAGTTACCTCAAACGGACTAGCACAGATACGCAGTATTTT; CDR3aa: CASSYLKRTSTDTQYF
abundance: .; v_gene: TRBV7-6; d_gene: TRBD1; j_gene: TRBJ2-2; CDR3nt: TGTGCCAGCAGCCCGGCCCGGTTTCCCGGGACAGGGGGCAGGAGGGTCACCGGGGAGCTGTTTTTT; CDR3aa: CASSPARFPGTGGRRVTGELFF
abundance: once; v_gene: TRBV6-2/TRBV6-3; d_gene: .; j_gene: TRBJ2-5; CDR3nt: TGTGCCAGCCGGACCGGGGGAGCGCGAGGAGAGACCCAGTACTTC; CDR3aa: CASRTGGARGETQYF
abundance: .; v_gene: TRBV10-3; d_gene: .; j_gene: TRBJ2-7; CDR3nt: TGTGCCATCAGTCCCTCCTACGAGCAGTACTTC; CDR3aa: CAISPSYEQYF
abundance: .; v_gene: TRBV20-1; d_gene: .; j_gene: TRBJ2-4; CDR3nt: TGCAGTGCTAGCCCCGCCTTTACCAAAAACATTCAGTACTTC; CDR3aa: CSASPAFTKNIQYF
abundance: .; v_gene: TRBV28; d_gene: .; j_gene: TRBJ2-5; CDR3nt: TGTGCCAGCAGTTTATGGGGCCGAATTTACCAAGAGACCCAGTACTTC; CDR3aa: CASSLWGRIYQETQYF
abundance: few; v_gene: TRBV7-2; d_gene: .; j_gene: TRBJ1-3; CDR3nt: TGTGCCAGCAGCTTTACACAGGGTTACTCTGGAAACACCATATATTTT; CDR3aa: CASSFTQGYSGNTIYF
abundance: .; v_gene: TRBV12-3/TRBV12-4; d_gene: TRBD1; j_gene: TRBJ1-6; CDR3nt: TGTGCCACCACAAGGACAGGGGGGTATAATTCACCCCTCCACTTT; CDR3aa: CATTRTGGYNSPLHF